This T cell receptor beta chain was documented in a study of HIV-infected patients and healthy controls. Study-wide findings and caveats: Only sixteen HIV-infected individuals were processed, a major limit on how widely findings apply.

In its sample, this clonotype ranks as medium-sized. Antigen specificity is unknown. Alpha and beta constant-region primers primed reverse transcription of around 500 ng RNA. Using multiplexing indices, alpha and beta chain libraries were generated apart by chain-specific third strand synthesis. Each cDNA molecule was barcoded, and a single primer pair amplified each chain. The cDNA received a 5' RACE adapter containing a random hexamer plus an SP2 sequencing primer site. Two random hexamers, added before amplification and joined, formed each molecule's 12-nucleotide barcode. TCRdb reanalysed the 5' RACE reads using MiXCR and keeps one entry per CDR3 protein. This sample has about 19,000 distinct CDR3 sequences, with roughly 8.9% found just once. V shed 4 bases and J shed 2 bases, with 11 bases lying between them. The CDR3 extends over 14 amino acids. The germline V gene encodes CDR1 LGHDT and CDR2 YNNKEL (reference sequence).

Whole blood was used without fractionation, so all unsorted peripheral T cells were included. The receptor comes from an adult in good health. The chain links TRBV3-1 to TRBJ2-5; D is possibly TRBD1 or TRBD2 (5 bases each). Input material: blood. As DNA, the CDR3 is TGTGCCAGCAGCCCGTGGGACGGACAAGAGACCCAGTACTTC. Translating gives CASSPWDGQETQYF.